One and the same sample provided the 23 T cell receptor beta chains below, sequenced in a study of long-term antiretroviral therapy in people with HIV. A v3.0 immunoSEQ assay was performed at survey level. Data came from immunoSEQ multiplex PCR; TCRdb stores just in-frame clones and leaves some out. The table shows 26,000 or so clones, with roughly nine tenths occurring only once. Sequenced material: unsorted PBMCs, taken 1.9 years after starting antiretroviral therapy. All receptors come from a woman between 25 and 40 years old with HIV.

This clone showed up just a few times. The rearrangement links TRBV2 to TRBJ1-3; no reliable D call. V dropped 4 bases and J dropped 4 bases, with 17 bases sitting between them. CDR3 length equals 16 residues. Germline CDR1 is SNHLY and CDR2 is FYNNEI. The CDR3 region is CASSGRQPDEGNTIYF. The CDR3 region has the DNA TGTGCCAGCAGTGGGCGGCAGCCGGACGAAGGAAACACCATATATTTT.

The chain uses TRBV29-1 and TRBJ1-1, with D unresolved. The CDR3 runs to 13 residues. Germline-derived CDR1 and CDR2 are SQVTM and ANQGSEA. Trimming took 1 base from V and 6 from J, leaving 12 bases between them. The CDR3 protein is CSVEASLSAEAFF. The DNA for the CDR3 is TGCAGCGTTGAAGCCAGTTTGTCGGCTGAAGCTTTCTTT.

The chain combines TRBV19 with TRBJ2-7, with D perhaps TRBD1 (6 bases). The CDR3 covers 13 residues. V was shortened by 5 bases and J by 6 bases, with 14 bases between the two germline ends. The germline V gene encodes CDR1 LNHDA and CDR2 SQIVND (reference sequence). The CDR3 here is CASSLTQGTEQYV. The CDR3 nucleotides are TGTGCCAGTAGTCTCACTCAGGGGACCGAGCAGTACGTC.

The rearrangement joins TRBV7-9 to TRBJ1-5; maybe TRBD1 (5 bases). In germline, CDR1 is SEHNR, CDR2 FQNEAQ (reference sequence). V gave up 3 bases and J gave up 3 bases, with 15 bases separating them. This CDR3 comprises 16 residues. In DNA form, the CDR3 reads TGTGCCAGCAGCTTTTATGGAGGGGAAAACAATCAGCCCCAGCATTTT. This encodes CASSFYGGENNQPQHF.

This clone was picked up one time. V is TRBV5-1 and J is TRBJ1-2; no clear D. The CDR3 is made up of 14 amino acids. With 0 bases removed from V and 0 bases from J, the gap between germline ends came to 6 bases. The germline V gene has CDR1 SGHRS and CDR2 YFSETQ. The DNA for the CDR3 is TGCGCCAGCAGCTTGGATCCAGCTAACTATGGCTACACCTTC. Its translation: CASSLDPANYGYTF. The full variable domain, with the rest looked up from reference TRBV5-1 and TRBJ1-2, is KAGVTQTPRYLIKTRGQQVTLSCSPISGHRSVSWYQQTPGQGLQFLFEYFSETQRNKGNFPGRFSGRQFSNSRSEMNVSTLELGDSALYLCASSLDPANYGYTFGSGTRLTVV.

The chain is built from TRBV4-1 and TRBJ1-3; the match to TRBD1 covers 8 bases. V was clipped by 3 bases and J by 0 bases; unmatched bases: 1. The germline V gene has CDR1 MGHRA and CDR2 YSYEKL. This CDR3 is built from 15 residues. The DNA for the CDR3 is TGCGCCAGCAGCCAGGACAGGGCCTCTGGAAACACCATATATTTT. Amino acids: CASSQDRASGNTIYF.

This chain links TRBV28 with TRBJ2-2, with 9 bases lining up with TRBD1. After removal of 1 base from V and 6 bases from J, the junction contained 9 bases not matched to a gene. The CDR3 extends over 17 amino acids. The germline V gene encodes CDR1 MDHEN and CDR2 SYDVKM. CDR3 DNA: TGTGCCAGCAGTTTATCTCGGACAGGGGAATGGGCCGGGGAGCTGTTTTTT. It encodes CASSLSRTGEWAGELFF.

This chain joins TRBV6-5 and TRBJ1-3; D remains unclear. There are 14 residues in the CDR3. V was trimmed by 2 bases and J by 0 bases, leaving 5 bases between them. The germline gives CDR1 MNHEY, CDR2 SVGAGI. The CDR3 DNA reads TGTGCCAGCAGTTACGCGAACTCTGGAAACACCATATATTTT. It is translated as CASSYANSGNTIYF.

The chain carries TRBV4-1 and TRBJ1-5; 9 nucleotides agree with TRBD1. V lost 3 bases, J lost 3 bases, and 12 bases stayed unmatched. Germline lookup yields CDR1 MGHRA and CDR2 YSYEKL. The CDR3 runs to 18 residues. This chain's CDR3 is CASSQGRTGAFLNQPQHF. CDR3 nucleotide sequence: TGCGCCAGCAGCCAGGGAAGGACAGGGGCCTTCCTCAATCAGCCCCAGCATTTT.

The V gene is TRBV7-2, the J gene TRBJ2-2; D uncertain. V lost 5 bases, J lost 4 bases, and 8 bases lay in between. The CDR3 runs to 13 residues. From germline, CDR1 is SGHTA and CDR2 FQGNSA. The CDR3 bases are TGTGCCAGCAGCCTAAGATCCACCGGGGAGCTGTTTTTT. Translated: CASSLRSTGELFF.

The gene calls are TRBV28 and TRBJ1-1; possibly TRBD1 for D (5 bases). Germline CDR1 and CDR2: MDHEN and SYDVKM. Trimming cost V 6 bases and J 3 bases, with 8 bases left between them. The CDR3 runs 12 residues. DNA of the CDR3: TGTGCCAGCAGGGTAGGGGACACTGAAGCTTTCTTT. It translates to CASRVGDTEAFF.

V and J are TRBV29-1 and TRBJ1-1, with a tentative D call TRBD1 (6 bases). V was cut by 7 bases and J by 5 bases, with 17 bases left in between. Germline loops: CDR1 SQVTM, CDR2 ANQGSEA. CDR3 length: 13 residues. This CDR3 reads CSAGSGVRTEAFF. In DNA, the CDR3 is TGCAGCGCTGGGTCAGGGGTTAGGACTGAAGCTTTCTTT.

V is TRBV29-1 and J is TRBJ1-4, with TRBD1 matching over 8 bases. The CDR3 runs 13 residues. Per germline, CDR1 SQVTM and CDR2 ANQGSEA. V gave up 5 bases and J gave up 7 bases; unmatched junction bases: 6. The CDR3 reads CSVLQGVREKLFF. CDR3 sequence (DNA): TGCAGCGTTCTACAGGGGGTGCGTGAAAAACTGTTTTTT.

This clone showed up just a few times. V is TRBV5-4 and J is TRBJ1-1; D is perhaps TRBD1 (6 bases). The CDR3 runs to 14 residues. The V end was cut by 3 bases, the J end by 4 bases, with 13 bases between. Germline CDR1 reads SGHNT; CDR2 reads YYREEE (reference sequence). The CDR3 region is CASSSRGVGTEAFF. The DNA of the CDR3 is TGTGCCAGCAGCTCAAGGGGGGTCGGCACTGAAGCTTTCTTT.

The J gene is TRBJ2-1, the V gene TRBV13, with 7 nucleotides matching TRBD2. CDR3 size: 16 residues. CDR1 is PRHDT, CDR2 FYEKMQ, per germline (reference sequence). The V gene end was trimmed by 5 bases and the J gene end by 4 bases; junction bases not matched to a gene: 11. CDR3 residues: CASSAGVGGSYNEQFF. The DNA of the CDR3 is TGTGCCAGCAGCGCCGGTGTGGGGGGGAGTTACAATGAGCAGTTCTTC.

The rearrangement links TRBV7-3 to TRBJ2-7, with D maybe TRBD2 (5 bases). Germline CDR1 SGHTA, CDR2 FQGTGA. V was trimmed by 2 bases and J by 4 bases, leaving 21 bases between them. The length of the CDR3 is 17 residues. CDR3 sequence reads: CASSLLRVGQPGYEQYF. Here the CDR3 DNA reads TGTGCCAGCAGCTTACTTCGGGTCGGGCAGCCGGGGTACGAGCAGTACTTC.

The V call is TRBV19, the J call TRBJ2-1; weak D call: TRBD1 (5 bases). With 5 bases removed from V and 0 bases from J, the gap between germline ends came to 5 bases. CDR1 LNHDA and CDR2 SQIVND come from the germline V gene (reference sequence). CDR3 length equals 13 residues. The CDR3: CASSDSSYNEQFF. The CDR3 nucleotides are TGTGCCAGTAGTGACAGCTCCTACAATGAGCAGTTCTTC.

The V gene is TRBV7-3, the J gene TRBJ2-5, with 7 bases fitting TRBD1. CDR3 size: 18 residues. In germline, CDR1 is SGHTA, CDR2 FQGTGA. J gave up 9 bases and V 1 base, and 20 bases lay outside the gene matches. CDR3 DNA: TGTGCCAGCAGCTTAAAGGGACAGATCGTAGAGGCCTTGGAGGCCCAGTACTTC. It codes for CASSLKGQIVEALEAQYF.

This chain joins TRBV4-1 and TRBJ1-3; 11 bases align to TRBD1. Per germline, CDR1 MGHRA and CDR2 YSYEKL. V was pared by 1 base and J by 1 base, with 9 bases of the junction left unmatched. The CDR3 loop spans 19 amino acids. In DNA form, the CDR3 reads TGCGCCAGCAGCCAAGTGCCGGGACAGGGGGGCTTTTCTGGAAACACCATATATTTT. Amino acids: CASSQVPGQGGFSGNTIYF.

The V gene is TRBV27, the J gene TRBJ2-1, with 9 bases aligning to TRBD2. The CDR3 runs to 16 residues. The V and J ends lost 6 bases and 2 bases, in that order; junction bases with no gene match: 8. The germline gives CDR1 MNHEY, CDR2 SMNVEV (reference sequence). The CDR3 bases are TGTGCCAGCAGGCCACTGGCGGGGGGGCCCTACAATGAGCAGTTCTTC. Protein sequence: CASRPLAGGPYNEQFF.

The chain joins TRBV30 to TRBJ2-5; maybe TRBD2 (5 bases). V was shortened by 0 bases and J by 2 bases, with 7 bases between the two germline ends. The germline CDR1 and CDR2 sequences are GTSNPN and SVGIG (reference sequence). The CDR3 is 13 residues long. CDR3 sequence: CAWSVGLQETQYF. The DNA of the CDR3 is TGTGCCTGGAGTGTAGGACTTCAAGAGACCCAGTACTTC.

The chain uses TRBV29-1 and TRBJ1-1; tentatively, D is TRBD1 (5 bases). The CDR3 is 13 amino acids. The V and J ends lost 5 bases and 5 bases respectively, with 15 bases between them. CDR1 is SQVTM, CDR2 ANQGSEA, per germline. CDR3 DNA: TGCAGCGTTACCTTCACGGAGGGGACTGAAGCTTTCTTT. Protein product: CSVTFTEGTEAFF. The full variable domain, rest sourced from reference TRBV29-1 and TRBJ1-1, is SAVISQKPSRDICQRGTSLTIQCQVDSQVTMMFWYRQQPGQSLTLIATANQGSEATYESGFVIDKFPISRPNLTFSTLTVSNMSPEDSSIYLCSVTFTEGTEAFFGQGTRLTVV.

The chain links TRBV5-4 to TRBJ2-6; TRBD2 matches at 13 bases. The germline V gene has CDR1 SGHNT and CDR2 YYREEE (reference sequence). The V segment lost 4 bases and the J segment 1 base; nucleotides outside the gene matches: 8. There are 19 residues in the CDR3. CDR3: CASSDGLAGAMSGANVLTF. The CDR3 DNA reads TGTGCCAGCAGCGATGGACTAGCGGGAGCCATGTCTGGGGCCAACGTCCTGACTTTC.